This passage covers 28 T cell receptor beta chains from one sample sequenced in a study of OX40 agonist ivuxolimab in advanced cancers. Clones were read by immunoSEQ multiplex PCR, and TCRdb kept only the in-frame ones, dropping some. The table lists 60,000 or so clones, almost 95% of them singletons. The sample here was CD4+ or CD8+ T cells sorted from blood, taken in a trial of the OX40 agonist ivuxolimab. All receptors come from an adult with an advanced solid tumor such as melanoma, head and neck, liver or kidney cancer.

The genes are TRBV18 and TRBJ1-2; TRBD1 might be the D (6 bases). Germline-derived CDR1 and CDR2 are KGHSH and LQKENI. The CDR3 has 12 amino acids. Trimming removed 7 bases from V and 4 bases from J, with 10 bases in between. DNA for the CDR3: TGTGCCAGCTTCGAGGACAGCTATGGCTACACCTTC. It specifies CASFEDSYGYTF.

The rearrangement joins TRBV9 to TRBJ2-7; 8 nucleotides match TRBD2. The CDR3 is 15 amino acids. The trim removed 0 bases at V and 2 bases at J, leaving 4 bases unmatched. Germline-derived CDR1 and CDR2 are SGDLS and YYNGEE. CDR3 loop: CASSVDSGSTYEQYF. Written as DNA, the CDR3 is TGTGCCAGCAGCGTAGACAGCGGGAGTACCTACGAGCAGTACTTC.

The chain recombines TRBV10-3 with TRBJ2-4; TRBD1 aligns across 8 bases. The CDR3 consists of 18 residues. Losses at the gene ends were 6 bases for V and 0 bases for J; bases not matched to a gene: 13. Germline assignment: CDR1 ENHRY and CDR2 SYGVKD. The CDR3 is CAISAPPDRERAKNIQYF. CDR3 bases: TGTGCCATCAGCGCTCCGCCGGACAGGGAAAGAGCCAAAAACATTCAGTACTTC.

This chain uses TRBV13 with TRBJ1-3, with TRBD1 identical over 7 bases. With 4 bases clipped from V and 6 bases from J, the junction kept 6 bases outside the gene matches. The CDR3 is 14 residues long. Germline V gene lookup returns CDR1 PRHDT and CDR2 FYEKMQ (reference sequence). The DNA for the CDR3 is TGTGCCAGCAGCTCGACAGGGCCGGTAAACACCATATATTTT. It translates to CASSSTGPVNTIYF.

This clone was observed a single time. The chain is built from TRBV9 and TRBJ1-1; tentatively, D is TRBD1 (6 bases). The V end was cut by 0 bases, the J end by 6 bases, with 30 bases between. The germline gives CDR1 SGDLS, CDR2 YYNGEE. The CDR3 consists of 20 residues. The CDR3, as DNA: TGTGCCAGCAGCGTAGCTCCGGTATTCTTTGCCGCATTAGAGGGGGCTGAAGCTTTCTTT. It encodes CASSVAPVFFAALEGAEAFF.

The gene calls are TRBV4-2 and TRBJ2-5; D may correspond to TRBD1 or TRBD2 (5 bases each). V was cut by 3 bases and J by 5 bases, with 31 bases left in between. CDR1 and CDR2 from the germline V gene are LGHNA and YNFKEQ. The CDR3 runs 20 residues. The CDR3 DNA follows: TGTGCCAGCAGCCAGAGGGGAACGAAGGAGTTAGTCGGAGTAGGGGAGACCCAGTACTTC. Amino acid sequence: CASSQRGTKELVGVGETQYF.

The V gene is TRBV7-9, the J gene TRBJ2-1; 8 nucleotides match TRBD2. J gave up 8 bases and V 5 bases, and 11 bases lay outside the gene matches. The germline V gene has CDR1 SEHNR and CDR2 FQNEAQ (reference sequence). The CDR3 sequence is 15 residues long. The CDR3 region is CASSAPAGVRDEQFF. The CDR3, as DNA: TGTGCCAGCAGCGCCCCAGCGGGAGTTCGGGATGAGCAGTTCTTC.

Concerning this clone itself: Relative to the germline gene, one junction end is altered; a read error may explain this. This sequence joins TRBV7-2 and TRBJ2-5, with 10 bases fitting TRBD2. CDR3 size: 16 residues. Germline V gene data show CDR1 as SGHTA and CDR2 as FQGNSA. CDR3 amino acids: CASSSGLAASQETRYF. CDR3 in DNA: TGTGCCAGCAGCTCCGGACTAGCGGCCTCCCAAGAGACCCGGTACTTC.

The V call is TRBV9, the J call TRBJ1-3; D is unresolved. The V gene's germline CDR1 is SGDLS and CDR2 YYNGEE. Trimming pared 4 bases from V and 0 bases from J, leaving 8 bases between. This CDR3 is built from 14 residues. Here the CDR3 reads CASSLELSGNTIYF. The CDR3 DNA reads as TGTGCCAGCAGCCTCGAGCTCTCTGGAAACACCATATATTTT.

The J gene is TRBJ2-2, the V gene TRBV2; 8 nucleotides align to TRBD2. This CDR3 is built from 16 residues. In germline, CDR1 is SNHLY, CDR2 FYNNEI. V gave up 2 bases and J gave up 4 bases; unmatched junction bases: 6. CDR3: CASSENWREVTGELFF. In DNA, the CDR3 is TGTGCCAGCAGTGAAAATTGGCGGGAGGTCACCGGGGAGCTGTTTTTT.

The V gene is TRBV7-9, the J gene TRBJ2-3, with a possible D match to TRBD2 (5 bases). With 3 bases removed from V and 4 bases from J, the gap between germline ends came to 5 bases. CDR1 SEHNR and CDR2 FQNEAQ come from the germline V gene (reference sequence). The CDR3 extends over 12 amino acids. CDR3 coding DNA: TGTGCCAGCAGCTTCGGGGCAGATACGCAGTATTTT. Translated: CASSFGADTQYF. Together with reference TRBV7-9 and TRBJ2-3, the CDR3 gives the full variable domain: DTGVSQNPRHKITKRGQNVTFRCDPISEHNRLYWYRQTLGQGPEFLTYFQNEAQLEKSRLLSDRFSAERPKGSFSTLEIQRTEQGDSAMYLCASSFGADTQYFGPGTRLTVL.

This chain uses TRBV5-8 with TRBJ2-1; 7 bases map to TRBD1. Germline assignment: CDR1 SGHTS and CDR2 YDEGEE. Unmatched junction bases numbered 0, after V lost 0 bases and J lost 6 bases. The CDR3 has 13 residues. In nucleotides, the CDR3 is TGTGCCAGCAGCTTGGACAGGGGCAATGAGCAGTTCTTC. Its protein product is CASSLDRGNEQFF. The entire variable domain, with the rest obtained from reference TRBV5-8 and TRBJ2-1, is as follows: EAGVTQSPTHLIKTRGQQATLRCSPISGHTSVYWYQQALGLGLQFLLWYDEGEERNRGNFPPRFSGRQFPNYSSELNVNALELEDSALYLCASSLDRGNEQFFGPGTRLTVL.

This chain links TRBV7-3 with TRBJ2-7, with D tentatively TRBD1 (6 bases). This CDR3 has 15 residues. The germline V and J ends were trimmed by 3 bases and 7 bases, with 19 bases remaining between them. Germline CDR1 and CDR2: SGHTA and FQGTGA. CDR3 protein: CASSFNHDGRGEQYF. In DNA form, the CDR3 reads TGTGCCAGCAGCTTTAACCACGACGGCAGGGGAGAGCAGTACTTC.

The gene calls are TRBV10-3 and TRBJ2-7, with D unresolved. The CDR3 loop spans 16 amino acids. Germline CDR1 reads ENHRY; CDR2 reads SYGVKD. V shed 0 bases and J shed 1 base, with 13 bases lying between them. This CDR3 is CAISESQDPLSYEQYF. CDR3 coding DNA: TGTGCCATCAGTGAGTCGCAGGACCCTCTATCCTACGAGCAGTACTTC.

The chain has TRBV4-3 and TRBJ2-1; tentatively, D is TRBD2 (6 bases). Germline lookup yields CDR1 LGHNA and CDR2 YSLEER. V gave up 3 bases and J gave up 1 base, with 13 bases separating them. The CDR3 spans 16 residues. The DNA of the CDR3 is TGCGCCAGCAGCCAGAGAAGCGGGTGGTCCTACAATGAGCAGTTCTTC. Amino acids: CASSQRSGWSYNEQFF.

The chain recombines TRBV7-9 with TRBJ2-7, with D hard to call. V gave up 4 bases and J gave up 4 bases, with 17 bases separating them. The CDR3 covers 15 residues. Germline values: CDR1 SEHNR, CDR2 FQNEAQ (reference sequence). The CDR3 sequence: CASSSAGSLIYEQYF. In DNA, the CDR3 is TGTGCCAGCAGCTCAGCTGGTAGTCTCATTTACGAGCAGTACTTC.

This chain joins TRBV6-5 and TRBJ2-1, with 14 positions matching TRBD2. This CDR3 spans 15 amino acids. V shed 5 bases and J 10 bases; nucleotides not matched to a gene: 7. CDR1 and CDR2 from the germline V gene are MNHEY and SVGAGI. The CDR3 DNA follows: TGTGCCAGCAGTCCCGGGACTAGCGGGGGAGGGGAGCAGTTCTTC. This codes for CASSPGTSGGGEQFF.

The V call is TRBV28, the J call TRBJ2-7; 10 bases are shared with TRBD1. The trim removed 8 bases at V and 0 bases at J, leaving 7 bases unmatched. The CDR3 loop spans 15 amino acids. Germline loops: CDR1 MDHEN, CDR2 SYDVKM. CDR3 bases: TGTGCCAGCCGGATGGGACAGGGGTTCTCCTACGAGCAGTACTTC. This encodes CASRMGQGFSYEQYF.

The chain couples TRBV9 to TRBJ1-5; unclear D gene. Germline assignment: CDR1 SGDLS and CDR2 YYNGEE. V lost 0 bases and J 0 bases, leaving 1 base between the germline ends. The CDR3 loop spans 13 amino acids. The CDR3 here is CASSVASNQPQHF. CDR3 DNA: TGTGCCAGCAGCGTAGCTAGCAATCAGCCCCAGCATTTT.

In its sample, this clone was seen a few times. DNA of the CDR3: TGTGCCAGCAGTTCTAGACTAGCGGGATTATACGAGCAGTACTTC. This translates into CASSSRLAGLYEQYF. The rearrangement joins TRBV6-6 to TRBJ2-7; 11 positions match TRBD2. The CDR3 totals 15 residues. The V gene's germline CDR1 is MNHNY and CDR2 SVGAGI (reference sequence). Unmatched junction bases numbered 6, after V lost 4 bases and J lost 4 bases.

The gene calls are TRBV7-9 and TRBJ2-5; D gene uncertain. The CDR3 loop spans 14 amino acids. Germline CDR1 reads SEHNR; CDR2 reads FQNEAQ (reference sequence). V was cut by 1 base and J by 4 bases, with 10 bases left in between. The CDR3 sequence: CASSLGGSPETQYF. The DNA for the CDR3 is TGTGCCAGCAGCTTAGGGGGTAGTCCAGAGACCCAGTACTTC.

The chain joins TRBV4-3 to TRBJ1-1, with D unclear. Trimming stripped 0 bases from V and 6 bases from J, with 5 bases between. CDR1 LGHNA and CDR2 YSLEER come from the germline V gene. The CDR3 runs 12 residues. For the CDR3, the DNA is TGCGCCAGCAGCCAAGACGGGGCTGAAGCTTTCTTT. Translated: CASSQDGAEAFF.

The chain uses TRBV15 and TRBJ2-2; 7 bases are shared with TRBD2. Germline-derived CDR1 and CDR2 are LNHNV and YYDKDF (reference sequence). V gave up 6 bases and J gave up 0 bases; unmatched junction bases: 10. The CDR3 is 17 residues long. The CDR3 DNA sequence: TGTGCCACCAGGCGTTCACGACTAGCAGCGAACACCGGGGAGCTGTTTTTT. Its translation: CATRRSRLAANTGELFF.

The rearrangement joins TRBV28 to TRBJ1-4; D is possibly TRBD1 (5 bases). Deletions cut 6 bases from V and 5 bases from J, with 13 bases between. CDR1 is MDHEN and CDR2 is SYDVKM in the germline V gene. This CDR3 is 14 amino acids long. DNA of the CDR3: TGTGCCAGCAGATTGGGACGGAGAAATGAAAAACTGTTTTTT. Translated: CASRLGRRNEKLFF.

V gene TRBV4-2 combines with J gene TRBJ2-3; 8 nucleotides align to TRBD2. This CDR3 is built from 15 residues. V lost 7 bases, J lost 2 bases, and 8 bases stayed unmatched. In germline, CDR1 is LGHNA, CDR2 YNFKEQ. CDR3 sequence: CASTPGGAITDTQYF. For the CDR3, the DNA is TGTGCCAGCACCCCGGGAGGGGCTATCACAGATACGCAGTATTTT.

V usage is TRBV4-1 and J usage is TRBJ2-3, with a weak D call TRBD2 (5 bases). The CDR3 extends over 16 amino acids. The V and J ends lost 2 bases and 0 bases respectively, with 12 bases between them. Looked up from germline, CDR1 is MGHRA and CDR2 is YSYEKL. CDR3 coding DNA: TGCGCCAGCAGCCAAACTAGGAGCGGAAGCACAGATACGCAGTATTTT. As protein: CASSQTRSGSTDTQYF.

The sample holds one count of this clone. V is TRBV28 and J is TRBJ1-5; D might be TRBD1 (5 bases). Germline CDR1 reads MDHEN; CDR2 reads SYDVKM. The CDR3 totals 15 residues. The V end was cut by 5 bases, the J end by 5 bases, with 16 bases between. CDR3 coding DNA: TGTGCCAGCAGTCCCCTCAGGGAGGGTGATCAGCCCCAGCATTTT. Encoded protein: CASSPLREGDQPQHF.

The chain carries TRBV7-2 and TRBJ2-5; TRBD2 is a possible D gene (6 bases). The V gene's germline CDR1 is SGHTA and CDR2 FQGNSA. Trimming left V 4 bases short and J 1 base short, with 10 bases between. CDR3 size: 14 residues. The CDR3 bases are TGTGCCAGCAGCTGGGAGGTGATCCAAGAGACCCAGTACTTC. It is translated as CASSWEVIQETQYF.